The 23 T cell receptor beta chains reported below all come from one sample, sequenced in a study of breast tumors, draining lymph nodes, adjacent tissues. Via MiXCR, TCRdb re-called the multiplex PCR reads, giving one row per CDR3 protein. This sample has roughly 16,000 distinct CDR3 sequences, with less than 75% found just once. Sequencing used tumor-adjacent breast tissue. The receptors stem from a female donor with breast cancer. Some clones in this sample may be carry-over from other donors' samples.

The chain uses TRBV14 and TRBJ1-2; 7 bases fit TRBD1. With V trimmed by 0 bases and J by 4 bases, 11 bases remained unmatched. The length of the CDR3 is 17 residues. Germline V gene lookup returns CDR1 SGHDN and CDR2 FVKESK. CDR3 nucleotide sequence: TGTGCCAGCAGCCAAGAAAAACCTGACAGGGTTACCTATGGCTACACCTTC. The encoded protein is CASSQEKPDRVTYGYTF.

The chain joins TRBV7-2 to TRBJ2-7, with 7 bases fitting TRBD2. The germline gives CDR1 SGHTA, CDR2 FQGNSA. The CDR3 sequence is 17 residues long. V gave up 4 bases and J gave up 9 bases; unmatched junction bases: 21. Written as DNA, the CDR3 is TGTGCCAGCAGCTCCACCCCCCGCCGCGGGAGCCCCCTGGTGCAGTACTTC. Its protein product is CASSSTPRRGSPLVQYF.

This clonotype was counted ten times or more. The rearrangement links TRBV12-5 to TRBJ2-7; D ambiguous. The CDR3 totals 14 residues. Trimming shortened V by 8 bases and J by 0 bases, and 14 bases separated the two germline ends. CDR1 is LGHNT and CDR2 is FRNRAP in the germline V gene. The CDR3 reads CASSNGFDSYEQYV. In nucleotides, the CDR3 is TGTGCTAGTTCAAACGGGTTTGACTCCTACGAGCAGTACGTC.

This sequence joins TRBV4-3 and TRBJ1-2; 7 nucleotides match TRBD1. Losses at the gene ends were 4 bases for V and 5 bases for J; bases not matched to a gene: 10. Germline lookup yields CDR1 LGHNA and CDR2 YSLEER. CDR3 size: 15 residues. CDR3 protein: CASSPSGTDGYGYTF. In DNA, the CDR3 is TGCGCCAGCAGCCCTAGCGGGACAGATGGTTATGGCTACACCTTC.

The chain joins TRBV19 to TRBJ1-2; D perhaps matches TRBD1 (5 bases). Trimming removed 5 bases at V and 5 bases at J, with 15 bases between. This CDR3 spans 14 amino acids. Per germline, CDR1 LNHDA and CDR2 SQIVND (reference sequence). The CDR3 here is CASSLGEGGYGYTF. CDR3 DNA: TGTGCCAGTAGTCTGGGGGAAGGAGGATATGGCTACACCTTC.

This clonotype is medium-sized by share. V and J are TRBV11-2 and TRBJ1-5, with 8 bases that match TRBD1. The CDR3 sequence is 14 residues long. J gave up 6 bases and V 4 bases, and 5 bases lay outside the gene matches. CDR1 and CDR2 (germline): SGHAT, FQNNGV. DNA for the CDR3: TGTGCCAGCAGCTGGCAGGGGGCATCTCAGCCCCAGCATTTT. Residues: CASSWQGASQPQHF.

This clonotype was seen a single time. Relative to the germline gene, one junction end is altered; a read error may explain this. The chain links TRBV5-3 to TRBJ1-2; no reliable D call. TRBV5-3 is an ORF for which the function is uncertain. The CDR3 totals 13 residues. In DNA form, the CDR3 reads TGTGCCAGAAGCTTGTGTGCTAACACTGACTATTCCTTC. Protein: CARSLCANTDYSF.

This clonotype was counted a single time. The chain joins TRBV7-9 to TRBJ2-7; 13 bases agree with TRBD2. Per the germline V gene, CDR1 is SEHNR and CDR2 is FQNEAQ (reference sequence). This CDR3 has 14 amino acids. After removal of 9 bases from V and 6 bases from J, the junction contained 8 bases not matched to a gene. This CDR3 is CASRTSGREGEQYF. The DNA of the CDR3 is TGTGCCAGTAGAACTAGCGGGAGGGAAGGCGAGCAGTACTTC.

V is TRBV5-8 and J is TRBJ2-7; 7 bases match TRBD1. Germline CDR1 reads SGHTS; CDR2 reads YDEGEE. Losses at the gene ends were 6 bases for V and 7 bases for J; bases not matched to a gene: 7. The CDR3 covers 12 residues. CDR3 protein: CASNDRVGEQYF. The CDR3, as DNA: TGTGCCAGCAACGACAGGGTGGGGGAGCAGTACTTC.

The chain combines TRBV7-3 with TRBJ2-3; TRBD2 matches 10 bases. This CDR3 has 18 amino acids. Germline V gene data show CDR1 as SGHTA and CDR2 as FQGTGA. The junction had 9 bases not matched to a gene; V was cut back by 0 bases and J by 3 bases. The CDR3 loop reads CASSLTSGGSGGTDTQYF. CDR3 bases: TGTGCCAGCAGCTTAACTAGCGGGGGGTCCGGGGGAACAGATACGCAGTATTTT.

This clonotype occurred many times. A read error is possible here, since a much larger clone lies one base away. This sequence joins TRBV5-1 and TRBJ2-7, with a weak D call TRBD2 (6 bases). Germline V gene lookup returns CDR1 SGHRS and CDR2 YFSETQ. The CDR3 is made up of 12 amino acids. V lost 1 base, J lost 13 bases, and 15 bases lay in between. The DNA of the CDR3 is TGCGCCAGCAGCTTGTACGGGGGAGAAAGCTACTTC. Amino acids: CASSLYGGESYF.

This clonotype appeared a single time. The chain joins TRBV29-1 to TRBJ2-3; a weak D match, TRBD2 (6 bases). CDR1 and CDR2 from the germline V gene are SQVTM and ANQGSEA. Trimming shortened V by 1 base and J by 8 bases, and 10 bases separated the two germline ends. This CDR3 is 12 amino acids long. The CDR3 region has the DNA TGCAGCGTTGAAGTGGCGGGGACTACGCAGTATTTT. Protein: CSVEVAGTTQYF.

This clonotype is medium-sized (0.01 to 0.1%) by share. The gene calls are TRBV20-1 and TRBJ1-5; D unresolved. The CDR3 contains 14 residues. Germline CDR1 reads DFQATT; CDR2 reads SNEGSKA (reference sequence). The V end lost 1 base, the J end lost 0 bases, and 7 bases lay between the germline ends. CDR3 DNA: TGCAGTGCTAGAGGTGGTTATAGCAATCAGCCCCAGCATTTT. Translated: CSARGGYSNQPQHF.

The chain combines TRBV29-1 with TRBJ2-2; 14 bases are a match to TRBD2. V was pared by 4 bases and J by 3 bases, with 7 bases of the junction left unmatched. The CDR3 has 17 residues. Germline CDR1 and CDR2: SQVTM and ANQGSEA. Here the CDR3 DNA reads TGCAGCGTTGCGACTAGCGGGAGGGTGCGAGACACCGGGGAGCTGTTTTTT. Translation gives CSVATSGRVRDTGELFF.

The chain employs TRBV7-9 and TRBJ2-7; D assignment may be TRBD1 or TRBD2 (6 bases each). CDR1 and CDR2 from the germline V gene are SEHNR and FQNEAQ (reference sequence). This CDR3 spans 14 amino acids. V lost 5 bases and J lost 3, with 14 bases in between. The CDR3 spells CASSPRGGSYEQYF. The CDR3 DNA reads as TGTGCCAGCAGCCCAAGAGGGGGGAGCTACGAGCAGTACTTC.

The chain links TRBV7-6 to TRBJ2-3, with a possible D match to TRBD1 (5 bases). V gave up 1 base and J gave up 4 bases, with 9 bases separating them. This CDR3 comprises 14 residues. Germline values: CDR1 SGHVS, CDR2 FNYEAQ. The CDR3, as DNA: TGTGCCAGCAGCTTAGTTGAAGGGGCAGATACGCAGTATTTT. It translates to CASSLVEGADTQYF.

The chain is built from TRBV14 and TRBJ1-5; TRBD1 is a possible D gene (6 bases). This CDR3 spans 12 amino acids. CDR1 and CDR2 (germline): SGHDN, FVKESK. V was shortened by 2 bases and J by 10 bases, with 9 bases between the two germline ends. This chain's CDR3 is CASSQTGFPQHF. For the CDR3, the DNA is TGTGCCAGCAGCCAAACAGGGTTTCCCCAGCATTTT.

The V and J genes are TRBV25-1 and TRBJ2-5; D is ambiguous. CDR3 length equals 13 residues. Germline CDR1 and CDR2: MGHDK and SYGVNS. Deletions cut 2 bases from V and 4 bases from J, with 8 bases between. CDR3 DNA: TGTGCCAGCAGTGAACGGAGAGGAGAGACCCAGTACTTC. Translation gives CASSERRGETQYF.

V is TRBV20-1 and J is TRBJ1-6; D remains unclear. The germline gives CDR1 DFQATT, CDR2 SNEGSKA (reference sequence). The CDR3 runs 13 residues. Between the trimmed V and J ends, which lost 1 base and 10 bases, there was a span of 11 bases. The CDR3 spells CSARGASGSPLHF. The DNA of the CDR3 is TGCAGTGCTAGAGGTGCCTCGGGCTCACCCCTCCACTTT.

This clonotype was observed at least ten times. The chain recombines TRBV7-9 with TRBJ2-1; D gene ambiguous. The germline CDR1 and CDR2 sequences are SEHNR and FQNEAQ (reference sequence). This CDR3 is 14 amino acids long. Trimming took off 2 bases at V and 6 bases at J, with 11 bases between the two ends. This chain's CDR3 is CASSLSPLRNEQFF. In DNA form, the CDR3 reads TGTGCCAGCAGCTTATCGCCCTTGCGCAATGAGCAGTTCTTC.

V gene TRBV2 combines with J gene TRBJ1-6; 8 nucleotides line up with TRBD1. Germline trimming cut 3 bases from V and 7 bases from J; bases unmatched to any gene: 2. CDR1 is SNHLY and CDR2 is FYNNEI in the germline V gene. The CDR3 has 14 amino acids. The CDR3 is CASSDRGRNSPLHF. For the CDR3, the DNA is TGTGCCAGCAGTGACAGGGGGCGGAATTCACCCCTCCACTTT.

This chain connects TRBV6-4 to TRBJ1-6; 8 nucleotides match TRBD1. The CDR3 extends over 14 amino acids. J lost 9 bases, V lost 7 bases, and 8 bases had no gene match. Germline CDR1 and CDR2: MRHNA and SNTAGT. This CDR3 is CASIGRTGSSPLHF. The DNA for the CDR3 is TGTGCCAGCATCGGTCGGACAGGGAGTTCACCCCTCCACTTT.

The gene calls are TRBV20-1 and TRBJ2-7, with 9 nucleotides matching TRBD1. This CDR3 contains 16 residues. The V segment lost 1 base and the J segment 0 bases; nucleotides outside the gene matches: 7. Germline V gene lookup returns CDR1 DFQATT and CDR2 SNEGSKA (reference sequence). The CDR3 here is CSARGDRVAPSYEQYF. The CDR3 DNA is TGCAGTGCTAGAGGGGACAGGGTCGCTCCCTCCTACGAGCAGTACTTC.